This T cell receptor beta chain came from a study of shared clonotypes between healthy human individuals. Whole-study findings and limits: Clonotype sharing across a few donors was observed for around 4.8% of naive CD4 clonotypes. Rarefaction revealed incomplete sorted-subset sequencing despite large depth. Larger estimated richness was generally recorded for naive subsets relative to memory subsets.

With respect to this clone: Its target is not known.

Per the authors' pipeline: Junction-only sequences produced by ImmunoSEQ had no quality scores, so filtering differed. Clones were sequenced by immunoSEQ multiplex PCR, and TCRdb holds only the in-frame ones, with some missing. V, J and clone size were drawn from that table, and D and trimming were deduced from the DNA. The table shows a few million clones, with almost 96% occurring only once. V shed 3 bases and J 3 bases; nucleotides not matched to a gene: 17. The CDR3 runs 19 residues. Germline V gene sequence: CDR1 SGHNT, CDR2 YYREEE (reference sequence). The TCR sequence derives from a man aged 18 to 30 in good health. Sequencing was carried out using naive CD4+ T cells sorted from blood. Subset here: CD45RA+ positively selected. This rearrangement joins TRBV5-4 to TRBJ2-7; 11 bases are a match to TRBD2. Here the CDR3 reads CASSYTAIGLAGRLYEQYF. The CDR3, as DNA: TGTGCCAGCAGCTACACCGCAATCGGACTAGCGGGCCGGCTCTACGAGCAGTACTTC.